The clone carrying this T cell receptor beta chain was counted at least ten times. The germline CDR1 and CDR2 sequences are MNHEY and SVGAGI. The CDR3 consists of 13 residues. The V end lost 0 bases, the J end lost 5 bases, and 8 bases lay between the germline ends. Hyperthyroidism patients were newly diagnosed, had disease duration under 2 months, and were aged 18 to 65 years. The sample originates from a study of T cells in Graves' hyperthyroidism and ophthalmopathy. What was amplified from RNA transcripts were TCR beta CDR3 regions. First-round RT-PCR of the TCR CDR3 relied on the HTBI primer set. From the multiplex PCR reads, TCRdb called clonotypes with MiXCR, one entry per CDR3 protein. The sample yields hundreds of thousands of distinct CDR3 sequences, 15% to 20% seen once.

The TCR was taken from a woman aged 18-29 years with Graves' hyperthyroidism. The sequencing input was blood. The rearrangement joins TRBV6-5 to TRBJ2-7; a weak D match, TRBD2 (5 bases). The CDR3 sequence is CASSYSRGHEQYF. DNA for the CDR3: TGTGCCAGCAGTTACTCGAGAGGGCACGAGCAGTACTTC.